These 19 T cell receptor beta chains were all obtained from the same sample, sequenced in a study of T cells after yellow fever vaccination. TCRdb reanalysed the 5' RACE reads using MiXCR and keeps one entry per CDR3 protein. The sample has approximately 160,000 distinct CDR3 sequences, roughly a tenth seen once. The input for sequencing was CD8+ T cells sorted from PBMCs, taken 45 days after the yellow fever booster vaccination. Source of these receptors: a man younger than 30 who received the YFV17D yellow fever vaccine.

In this sample, this clonotype turned up many times. The genes are TRBV3-1 and TRBJ2-5; a possible D gene is TRBD2 (5 bases). V lost 0 bases and J lost 2, with 10 bases in between. This CDR3 is 15 amino acids long. CDR1 LGHDT and CDR2 YNNKEL come from the germline V gene (reference sequence). The DNA for the CDR3 is TGTGCCAGCAGCCAAGACAGCGGAGCACAAGAGACCCAGTACTTC. Its translation: CASSQDSGAQETQYF.

The gene calls are TRBV4-1 and TRBJ2-1; 7 bases agree with TRBD1. Per germline, CDR1 MGHRA and CDR2 YSYEKL. CDR3 size: 14 residues. J lost 4 bases, V lost 3 bases, and 3 bases had no gene match. The CDR3 is CASSQGQQYNEQFF. CDR3 DNA sequence: TGCGCCAGCAGCCAGGGACAGCAATACAATGAGCAGTTCTTC.

The rearrangement links TRBV7-2 to TRBJ1-1; D is unclear. The length of the CDR3 is 15 residues. Trimming took 7 bases from V and 0 from J, leaving 15 bases between them. Germline CDR1 and CDR2: SGHTA and FQGNSA. The CDR3 DNA is TGTGCCAGCACTGTCCTTCTGTTCATGAACACTGAAGCTTTCTTT. This translates into CASTVLLFMNTEAFF.

This clonotype appeared a few times. This chain links TRBV6-2 or TRBV6-3 with TRBJ1-1; D perhaps matches TRBD1 (6 bases). Germline CDR1 MNHEY, CDR2 SVGEGT. The CDR3 loop spans 13 amino acids. Trimming removed 7 bases from V and 7 bases from J, with 16 bases in between. The CDR3 sequence: CASIPQGQNEAFF. Here the CDR3 DNA reads TGTGCCAGCATCCCGCAGGGGCAAAATGAAGCTTTCTTT.

This chain connects TRBV27 to TRBJ2-5, with 7 bases identical to TRBD1. CDR1 and CDR2 from the germline V gene are MNHEY and SMNVEV (reference sequence). After removal of 5 bases from V and 4 bases from J, the junction contained 7 bases not matched to a gene. This CDR3 contains 14 residues. The CDR3 reads CASSVYRGSETQYF. Here the CDR3 DNA reads TGTGCCAGCAGTGTATACAGGGGTTCAGAGACCCAGTACTTC.

The genes are TRBV9 and TRBJ1-2; D remains ambiguous. The V end lost 0 bases, the J end lost 5 bases, and 14 bases lay between the germline ends. Per the germline V gene, CDR1 is SGDLS and CDR2 is YYNGEE. This CDR3 region has 15 residues. This chain's CDR3 is CASSVGSSRFYGYTF. In DNA form, the CDR3 reads TGTGCCAGCAGCGTAGGATCATCCCGATTTTATGGCTACACCTTC.

The DNA for the CDR3 is TGTGCCACCAGCAGGACCAAAGGGACCGGGGAGCTGTTTTTT. This gives the protein CATSRTKGTGELFF. The rearrangement joins TRBV15 to TRBJ2-2; D remains ambiguous. The V end was cut by 3 bases, the J end by 5 bases, with 10 bases between. This CDR3 has 14 amino acids. Germline V gives CDR1 LNHNV, CDR2 YYDKDF (reference sequence).

The CDR3 sequence: CASRTSLSYEQYF. CDR3 in DNA: TGTGCCAGCCGGACGTCCCTCTCCTACGAGCAGTACTTC. The chain employs TRBV12-3 or TRBV12-4 and TRBJ2-7; D uncertain. CDR3 length: 13 amino acids. Trimming removed 8 bases at V and 0 bases at J, with 11 bases between.

This clonotype was seen a handful of times. The chain joins TRBV6-6 to TRBJ2-7; D assignment may be TRBD1 or TRBD2 (5 bases each). The V end lost 0 bases, the J end lost 5 bases, and 20 bases lay between the germline ends. The CDR3 length is 17 residues. The germline V gene encodes CDR1 MNHNY and CDR2 SVGAGI (reference sequence). CDR3 sequence reads: CASSYSGVGGIDHEQYF. The CDR3 bases are TGTGCCAGCAGTTACTCGGGCGTTGGGGGTATAGACCACGAGCAGTACTTC.

This clonotype occurred a few times. V is TRBV10-3 and J is TRBJ2-5; the D gene could be TRBD1 or TRBD2 (5 bases each). The germline V gene encodes CDR1 ENHRY and CDR2 SYGVKD. V was shortened by 4 bases and J by 5 bases, with 17 bases between the two germline ends. The CDR3 extends over 15 amino acids. CDR3 bases: TGTGCCATCAGTGCGGATGGGAGAGGGACGGAGACCCAGTACTTC. It is translated as CAISADGRGTETQYF.

This chain connects TRBV6-5 to TRBJ1-1; D not certain. CDR1 is MNHEY and CDR2 is SVGAGI in the germline V gene. The ends were cut back, 4 bases at V and 1 base at J, with 7 bases in the middle. CDR3 length equals 13 residues. The CDR3: CASSWAPNTEAFF. The CDR3 nucleotides are TGTGCCAGCAGTTGGGCCCCGAACACTGAAGCTTTCTTT.

The chain is built from TRBV12-3 or TRBV12-4 and TRBJ2-5; 9 bases align to TRBD2. V was clipped by 2 bases and J by 5 bases; unmatched bases: 9. This CDR3 comprises 16 residues. CDR3 DNA sequence: TGTGCCAGCAGTTTACGGGGTAGCGGGGGACTGGAGACCCAGTACTTC. Residues: CASSLRGSGGLETQYF.

This clonotype has more than one count but fewer than ten. The CDR3 is CASSPGPMGADTQYF. CDR3 DNA: TGCGCCAGCAGTCCGGGACCAATGGGCGCAGATACGCAGTATTTT. V is TRBV23-1 and J is TRBJ2-3, with D perhaps given as TRBD1 or TRBD2 (5 bases each). TRBV23-1 has ORF status, its function being uncertain. Between the trimmed V and J ends, which lost 4 bases and 4 bases, there was a span of 15 bases. The CDR3 length is 15 residues.

This clonotype appeared a few times. V gene TRBV20-1 combines with J gene TRBJ2-4; D might be TRBD1 (6 bases). With 3 bases removed from V and 5 bases from J, the gap between germline ends came to 14 bases. The length of the CDR3 is 14 residues. Germline V CDR1 and CDR2: DFQATT, SNEGSKA (reference sequence). CDR3 sequence (DNA): TGCAGTGCTAGCCCCCGGGACACCGAAAACATTCAGTACTTC. Its protein is CSASPRDTENIQYF.

This clonotype was found a few times. CDR3: CASRQEPQYEQYF. CDR3 nucleotides: TGTGCCAGCAGGCAAGAGCCCCAGTACGAGCAGTACTTC. The V gene is TRBV7-8, the J gene TRBJ2-7; no firm D call. The germline V gene encodes CDR1 SGHVS and CDR2 FQNEAQ. The CDR3 contains 13 residues. Trimming left V 6 bases short and J 4 bases short, with 13 bases between.

V and J are TRBV6-2 or TRBV6-3 and TRBJ2-5; unclear D gene. Trimming took 2 bases from V and 2 from J, leaving 3 bases between them. The CDR3 is made up of 12 amino acids. CDR1 is MNHEY and CDR2 is SVGEGT in the germline V gene. In nucleotides, the CDR3 is TGTGCCAGCAGTTACCAGCAAGAGACCCAGTACTTC. Translating it yields CASSYQQETQYF.

This sequence joins TRBV12-3 or TRBV12-4 and TRBJ2-1; 7 nucleotides match TRBD1. The J segment lost 3 bases and the V segment lost 3 bases, leaving 2 bases of the junction unmatched. The CDR3 is made up of 14 amino acids. The CDR3 region has the DNA TGTGCCAGCAGTTTGGGACAGATCTACAATGAGCAGTTCTTC. Translated, it gives CASSLGQIYNEQFF.

This chain connects TRBV12-3 or TRBV12-4 to TRBJ2-5, with D perhaps TRBD1 or TRBD2 (5 bases each). Trimming cost V 7 bases and J 2 bases, with 14 bases left between them. CDR3 length: 14 residues. The CDR3 reads CASTGASTQETQYF. The CDR3 region has the DNA TGTGCCAGCACCGGGGCAAGTACGCAAGAGACCCAGTACTTC.

This clonotype was observed a handful of times. V usage is TRBV29-1 and J usage is TRBJ2-7, with 9 bases fitting TRBD1. The CDR3 loop spans 15 amino acids. Germline V gives CDR1 SQVTM, CDR2 ANQGSEA. V lost 2 bases to trimming and J lost 0 bases; unmatched junction nucleotides: 5. This chain's CDR3 is CSVETRDRASYEQYF. The CDR3, as DNA: TGCAGCGTTGAAACCCGGGACAGGGCCTCCTACGAGCAGTACTTC.